This T cell receptor beta chain was profiled in a study of OX40 agonist ivuxolimab in advanced cancers. Study background: Cohort: roughly 80% men, mean age about 60, aged about 20 to 90.

The method was immunoSEQ multiplex PCR; TCRdb's version includes in-frame clones alone and lacks a portion of them. Of 68,000 or so clones listed, 65% to 85% were seen once; the top ten hold roughly a tenth. This clone was recorded a few times. Per germline, CDR1 SGHNT and CDR2 YYREEE (reference sequence). The CDR3 has 15 amino acids. V dropped 5 bases and J dropped 3; count of bases not matched to a gene: 6. The sequence derives from an adult with an advanced solid tumor such as melanoma, head and neck, liver or kidney cancer. The chain uses TRBV5-4 and TRBJ2-3; 10 positions agree with TRBD2. The sample in question was CD4+ or CD8+ T cells sorted from blood, obtained in a trial of the OX40 agonist ivuxolimab. The CDR3 DNA sequence: TGTGCCAGCAGACGAGCGGGGGGGCCGACAGATACGCAGTATTTT. This codes for CASRRAGGPTDTQYF.